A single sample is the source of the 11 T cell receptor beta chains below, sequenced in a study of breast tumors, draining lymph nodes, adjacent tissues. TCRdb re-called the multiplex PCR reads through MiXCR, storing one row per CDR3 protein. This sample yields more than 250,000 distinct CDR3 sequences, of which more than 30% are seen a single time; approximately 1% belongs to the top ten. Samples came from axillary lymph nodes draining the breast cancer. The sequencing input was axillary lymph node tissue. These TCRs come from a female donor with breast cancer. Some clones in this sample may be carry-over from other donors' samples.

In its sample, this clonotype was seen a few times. CDR3: CASRDRDRVAEAFF. Here the CDR3 DNA reads TGTGCCAGCAGGGACCGGGACAGGGTCGCTGAAGCTTTCTTT. The chain is built from TRBV2 and TRBJ1-1; 9 nucleotides align to TRBD1. This CDR3 is 14 amino acids long. Germline V CDR1 and CDR2: SNHLY, FYNNEI. Unmatched junction bases numbered 8, after V lost 6 bases and J lost 6 bases.

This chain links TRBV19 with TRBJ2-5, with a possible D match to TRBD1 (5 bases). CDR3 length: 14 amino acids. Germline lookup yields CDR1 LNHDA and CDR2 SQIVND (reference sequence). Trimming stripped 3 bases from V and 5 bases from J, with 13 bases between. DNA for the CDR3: TGTGCCAGTAGTATTCCCCACAAGGGGGAGACCCAGTACTTC. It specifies CASSIPHKGETQYF.

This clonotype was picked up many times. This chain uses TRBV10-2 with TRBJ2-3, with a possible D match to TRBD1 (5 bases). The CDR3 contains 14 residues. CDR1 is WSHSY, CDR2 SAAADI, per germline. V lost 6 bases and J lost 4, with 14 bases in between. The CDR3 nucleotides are TGCGCCAGCAGGCGGTCAGGGTGGGCAGATACGCAGTATTTT. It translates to CASRRSGWADTQYF.

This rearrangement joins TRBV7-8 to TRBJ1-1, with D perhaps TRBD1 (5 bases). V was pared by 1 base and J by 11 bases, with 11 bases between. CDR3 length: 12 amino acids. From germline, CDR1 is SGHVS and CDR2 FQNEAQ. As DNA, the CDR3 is TGTGCCAGCAGCTTAGAGGCAGGGCGGGCTTTCTTT. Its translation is CASSLEAGRAFF.

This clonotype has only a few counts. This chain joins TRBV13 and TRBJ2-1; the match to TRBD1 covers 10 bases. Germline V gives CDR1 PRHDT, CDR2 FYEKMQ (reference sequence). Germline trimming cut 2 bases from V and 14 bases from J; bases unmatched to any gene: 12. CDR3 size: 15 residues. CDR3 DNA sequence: TGTGCCAGCAGCTTAAGACAGGGGGCTGGCGGGAGGAAGTTCTTC. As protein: CASSLRQGAGGRKFF.

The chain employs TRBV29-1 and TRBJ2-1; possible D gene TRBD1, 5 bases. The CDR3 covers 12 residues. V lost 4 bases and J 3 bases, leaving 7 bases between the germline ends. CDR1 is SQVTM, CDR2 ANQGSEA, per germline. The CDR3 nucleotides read TGCAGCGTTGGGGGCCTCTACAATGAGCAGTTCTTC. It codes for CSVGGLYNEQFF.

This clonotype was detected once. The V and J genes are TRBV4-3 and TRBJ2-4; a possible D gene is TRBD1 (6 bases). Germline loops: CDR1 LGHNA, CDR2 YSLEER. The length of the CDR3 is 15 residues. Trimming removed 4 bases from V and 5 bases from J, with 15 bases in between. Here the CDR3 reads CASSRLTGLENIQYF. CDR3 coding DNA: TGCGCCAGCAGCCGACTGACAGGCCTGGAAAACATTCAGTACTTC.

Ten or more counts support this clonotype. The DNA for the CDR3 is TGTGCCAGCAGCTTGGCGGTACGAGATGCCAACGAGCAGTACTTC. The encoded protein is CASSLAVRDANEQYF. The V and J genes are TRBV5-8 and TRBJ2-7, with D unclear. This CDR3 is built from 15 residues. The V gene lost 0 bases and the J gene lost 5 bases, with 15 bases spanning the gap. CDR1 SGHTS and CDR2 YDEGEE come from the germline V gene.

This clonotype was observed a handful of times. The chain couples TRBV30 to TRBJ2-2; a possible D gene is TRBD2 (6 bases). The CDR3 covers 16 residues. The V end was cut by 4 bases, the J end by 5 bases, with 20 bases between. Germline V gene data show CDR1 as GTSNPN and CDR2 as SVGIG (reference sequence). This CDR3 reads CAWTPLGLARTGELFF. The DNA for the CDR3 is TGTGCCTGGACCCCCCTGGGGCTAGCGAGGACCGGGGAGCTGTTTTTT.

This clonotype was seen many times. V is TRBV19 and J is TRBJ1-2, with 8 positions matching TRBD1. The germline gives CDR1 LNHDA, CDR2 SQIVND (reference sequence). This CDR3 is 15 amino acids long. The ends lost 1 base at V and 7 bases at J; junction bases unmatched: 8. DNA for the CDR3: TGTGCCAGTAGTATAGGGGAACCCAGGGGGCCTGGCTACACCTTC. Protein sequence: CASSIGEPRGPGYTF.

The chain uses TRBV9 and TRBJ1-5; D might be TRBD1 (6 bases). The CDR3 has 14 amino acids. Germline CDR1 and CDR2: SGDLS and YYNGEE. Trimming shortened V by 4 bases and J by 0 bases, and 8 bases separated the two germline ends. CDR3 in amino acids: CASSRGTSNQPQHF. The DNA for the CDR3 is TGTGCCAGCAGCAGGGGGACTAGCAATCAGCCCCAGCATTTT.